This TCR beta chain was identified during a study of cytomegalovirus exposure and HLA in healthy donors (dated by TCRdb to about 2017). Regarding the complete study: According to an earlier analysis of a few hundred of the donors, some 180 million T cells yielded roughly 100 million unique TCR beta sequences and about 300 Gb of sequence data. The study was designed to test whether signatures of past pathogen exposure could be identified by cataloging public T cell receptors. Besides the first cohort of more than 650 subjects, a separate validation cohort made up of 120 different subjects was used. Class I and class II HLA loci were covered by the typing at four-digit resolution. The study combined high-throughput TCR immunosequencing, statistical association of individual TCRs with disease status, and machine learning to predict cytomegalovirus infection status. Among roughly 400 genotyped donors of the cohort, an average of around 220,000 unique TCR beta nucleotide sequences was sequenced per donor, of which about 18% were non-productive. Typing coverage varied by locus: 629-630 donors for A, B, C, DRB1 and DQB1; under 550 for DQA1; some 610 for DPA1; around 450 for DPB1. Among the approximately 430 genotyped donors, around 81% belonged to the genetic ancestry cluster associated with self-reported Caucasian donors. Donor age, sex, ethnicity and CMV serostatus were compiled together with the repertoire data. The later analysis used no new phenotypic data to find candidate immune exposures, relying instead on TCR beta sequences and their occurrence across donors. An early release covering roughly 600 HLA-typed donors comprised around 300 gigabases of sequencing data and approximately 80 million unique TCR sequences. A later genetic analysis used genome-wide SNP genotypes for about 65% of the 666 donors, treating that subset as a discovery cohort. Roughly 5 DR-DQ haplotypes were handled as single units for association and clustering, since linkage in the cohort was strong. An earlier analysis of approximately 640 of the donors applied high-throughput TCR beta sequencing to assess whether each TCR beta V gene segment acted as functional or pseudogenic. Every discovery cohort repertoire had been produced on one sequencing platform. In a later analysis, previously published TCR beta repertoires from roughly 710 donors were re-analyzed and high-resolution HLA genotyping was added so that TCR occurrence patterns could be studied. The study used immunosequencing to profile the T cell repertoires of 666 subjects and linked those repertoires to cytomegalovirus serostatus. General study outcomes and caveats: Sequencing depth was assumed to be roughly uniform across donors in the presence/absence analyses, though that assumption may not hold. A cluster of highly shared sequence variants was judged likely to represent a technical artifact of the sequencing pipeline. According to a later analysis, most CMV-associated TCR beta chains appeared to be HLA-restricted, and the HLA associations seemed to be driven largely by CMV exposure. Broadly in line with IMGT annotations, most TCR beta V segments showed up in productive rearrangements about 87% or about 30% of the time in an earlier analysis of approximately 640 of the donors. The study listed around 160 TCR beta chains as associated with cytomegalovirus. Linkage disequilibrium might explain the correlated functional status among segregating V segments, but an unknown experimental factor could not be ruled out. V-gene and J-gene trimming of TCR beta chains was associated with a missense DCLRE1C variant in a later genetic analysis, and the association was replicated in an independent cohort. Because counts were too low, more than 15 rarely observed V segments, including chromosome 9 orphons, were left out of the earlier analysis of 500 to 750 of the donors. When HLA alleles, especially DR and DQ, strongly co-occurred, attributing TCR associations to individual alleles was difficult. For the cohort, immune exposure information was limited to CMV serostatus. A later analysis found that HLA-associated TCR beta chains were more clonally expanded and had lower generation probabilities than equally common non-associated chains. According to a later genetic analysis, donors in an Asian-associated ancestry cluster had fewer N-insertions in productive TCRs than the roughly 670-donor mean. Cytomegalovirus status was reported to be diagnosed by the classifier with high specificity and sensitivity in both the original and validation cohorts. While some public TCRs were present in many individuals, most TCR sequences turned up only very rarely across donors. Because HLA typing was unavailable for some donors at each locus, only the typed subset was used in association tests. It was suggested by the authors that the approach could potentially be generalized to other disease states and immunological phenotypes. In a later analysis, the rate of TCR association differed among HLA loci, with DRB1 alleles having the most associated TCRs and HLA-C alleles having the fewest. A few of the identified cytomegalovirus-associated TCR beta chains were confirmed in vitro to be specific for cytomegalovirus antigens. Several of the top co-occurrence clusters appeared to be linked to parvovirus B19, influenza, CMV and Epstein-Barr virus, according to a later analysis. A further reported finding was that TCR beta sequences accurately predicted the HLA-A and HLA-B alleles for most subjects in the first cohort. This cohort had only TCR beta chains sequenced, and the lack of alpha or paired-chain data limited which features could be detected. The 87-base-pair reads could not distinguish some IMGT-functional V segments, including TRBV6-2 and TRBV6-3, so those segments were excluded. In a later analysis, 16,951 TCR beta sequences were associated with specific HLA alleles at a false discovery rate of 0.05.

The cohort consisted of hundreds of healthy bone marrow donors. All cohort members were sampled while nominally healthy, although unrecorded immune exposures were likely present. The donor was CMV seronegative and belonged to the group of 350 or so seronegative cohort members. A peripheral blood sample was provided by each donor, and peripheral blood mononuclear cells were used for TCR beta sequencing. Genomic DNA extraction from the blood cell samples was performed with the Qiagen DNeasy Blood Extraction Kit. The library was produced with the immunoSEQ multiplex PCR assay. The multiplex PCR relied on a mix of 60 forward primers for TCR Vbeta segments and 13 reverse primers for TCR Jbeta segments. Amplification of the CDR3 region of rearranged TCR beta genes was performed with a multiplex PCR assay on genomic DNA. The amplified TCR beta libraries were sequenced on the Illumina HiSeq System as 87-base-pair reads. On the study's bioinformatics: Across the 500 to 700 repertoires, a later analysis counted about 81 million unique TCR beta chains, 9 million to 14 million of which were shared by at least two donors. Raw reads were error-corrected and collapsed into unique sequences by a nearest-neighbor algorithm in which closely related sequences were merged to remove PCR and sequencing errors. V, D and J gene segments were assigned by aligning CDR3 sequences to IMGT reference sequences. For a sequence to be retained, at least a six-nucleotide match to both a V gene segment and a J gene segment was required. Rearrangements were classified as productive when the CDR3 lacked stop codons and remained in frame with V and J, and all other rearrangements were classified as non-productive. CDR3 was defined by IMGT convention, running from the second conserved V-encoded cysteine to the conserved J-encoded phenylalanine. The earlier analysis of 500 to 750 of the donors excluded any sequence lacking an unambiguous match to a single V gene segment. In an earlier analysis of 450 to 700 of the donors, V segments were called functional above 56.7% productive rearrangements and were called segregating when the between-donor standard deviation exceeded 5%. To diagnose cytomegalovirus status from the catalog of TCR beta chain sequences, a statistical classification framework was built. In a later analysis, TCR nucleotide sequences were compared against IMGT/GENE-DB human TR gene sequences so that V and J genes could be assigned. Using the TCRdist pipeline, a later analysis assigned CDR3 sequences along with most-parsimonious VDJ recombination scenarios. In a later analysis, every TCR beta chain was defined by the combination of its CDR3 amino acid sequence and its V-gene family, and reads without a unique V-gene family were dropped. As a way to deal with suspected cross-contamination and a sequencing artifact, a later analysis dropped more than 500 nucleotide sequences that were highly shared and had low generation probability. In a later analysis, a clonal expansion index for each public chain was calculated from normalized within-repertoire ranks of inferred template counts. In a later analysis, generation probabilities were computed with a VDJ recombination model fitted to out-of-frame rearrangements, and the resulting probabilities were checked against IGoR. A later analysis scored TCR-TCR, TCR-HLA and TCR-CMV co-occurrence with hypergeometric tests, applying a repertoire-size bias correction to TCR pairs. In a later analysis, false discovery rates were estimated by permuting HLA or CMV assignments 20 times. In a later analysis, co-occurring TCRs were grouped using DBSCAN, with TCRdist sequence similarity added in when clustering inside HLA-allele-positive subsets. Co-occurrence clustering excluded repertoires with fewer than 30,000 or more than 120,000 public chains, plus five with anomalous nucleotide sharing. TCRdb mirrors the immuneACCESS table, restricted to in-frame sequences. Some clones are absent from its copies; in checked studies, under half trace to an unresolved V gene, and the reason for the others is unknown. V and J calls and clone size follow that table, whereas D and trimming were derived from the DNA. The sample yields approximately 290,000 clones; roughly 80% were counted once. Roughly 0.31% of the sample lies in the top ten.

V is reduced by 2 bases and J by 4 bases, leaving a spacing of 8 bases between them. The CDR1 and CDR2 encoded by the germline V gene are MNHEY and SVGAGI. Inclusive of the bounding cysteine and phenylalanine, the CDR3 is 13 residues long. Just the 39-base CDR3 DNA is kept, in frame starting at base 1. This clone has a handful of counts. Its binding antigen is unknown. No much larger clone is present one base from it, and per-base qualities are unavailable. Input material: PBMCs. This receptor was taken from a girl between 2 and 10 years old in good health and CMV-seronegative. This receptor chain uses TRBV6-5 and TRBJ1-2; no D segment can be confidently identified. The sequence in DNA is TGTGCCAGCAGTTACGGGCTGGCCTATGGCTACACCTTC. Its amino acids are CASSYGLAYGYTF.